These 29 T cell receptor beta chains were sequenced from one sample in a study of blood T cell repertoires in COVID-19. Sequencing was performed with immunoSEQ multiplex PCR; in TCRdb, only in-frame clones are kept and a portion is missing. This table has some 120,000 clones, almost 85% appearing once. The sequencing input was peripheral blood. The receptors here all came from a woman between 25 and 40 years old who had recovered from COVID-19.

The genes are TRBV14 and TRBJ2-7; 7 bases map to TRBD1. The germline V gene encodes CDR1 SGHDN and CDR2 FVKESK. With 4 bases clipped from V and 3 bases from J, the junction kept 3 bases outside the gene matches. There are 13 residues in the CDR3. The CDR3 loop reads CASSRDSVYEQYF. The CDR3 nucleotides are TGTGCCAGCAGCCGGGACAGCGTCTACGAGCAGTACTTC.

V is TRBV7-3 and J is TRBJ2-1; TRBD1 aligns across 8 bases. The CDR3 sequence is 13 residues long. Trimming removed 8 bases from V and 7 bases from J; junction bases left unmatched: 7. The germline gives CDR1 SGHTA, CDR2 FQGTGA. CDR3 sequence reads: CASGTGPGNEQFF. The CDR3 bases are TGTGCCAGCGGGACAGGACCCGGGAATGAGCAGTTCTTC.

Only a few counts were recorded for this clone. J is TRBJ2-7 and V is TRBV2; 7 bases fit TRBD2. V dropped 1 base and J dropped 5; count of bases not matched to a gene: 11. The CDR3 extends over 16 amino acids. In germline, CDR1 is SNHLY, CDR2 FYNNEI. The CDR3 DNA sequence: TGTGCCAGCAGTGAAGATTCAGAGACTAGCTCGGACGAGCAGTACTTC. It translates to CASSEDSETSSDEQYF.

The chain carries TRBV15 and TRBJ2-7, with 10 bases that match TRBD1. Per germline, CDR1 LNHNV and CDR2 YYDKDF (reference sequence). The J segment lost 4 bases and the V segment lost 3 bases, leaving 3 bases of the junction unmatched. This CDR3 has 14 residues. The CDR3, as DNA: TGTGCCACCAGCAGTATGGGACAGGGGTACGAGCAGTACTTC. Translation gives CATSSMGQGYEQYF.

The chain combines TRBV4-2 with TRBJ2-1; tentatively, D is TRBD2 (8 bases). Germline values: CDR1 LGHNA, CDR2 YNFKEQ. The CDR3 has 15 residues. V lost 4 bases to trimming and J lost 3 bases, with 13 bases between them. This CDR3 reads CASSPGGGLYNEQFF. Here the CDR3 DNA reads TGTGCCAGCAGCCCGGGAGGGGGCCTCTACAATGAGCAGTTCTTC.

V and J are TRBV19 and TRBJ1-6; 7 bases are a match to TRBD1. Germline CDR1 is LNHDA and CDR2 is SQIVND (reference sequence). CDR3 size: 16 residues. J lost 11 bases, V lost 6 bases, and 16 bases had no gene match. Here the CDR3 reads CASSPGGPADGTPLHF. CDR3 DNA: TGTGCCAGTAGCCCAGGGGGGCCGGCGGACGGAACACCCCTCCACTTT.

The V and J genes are TRBV30 and TRBJ2-7; TRBD1 might be the D (6 bases). CDR1 and CDR2 from the germline V gene are GTSNPN and SVGIG (reference sequence). CDR3 size: 13 residues. Trimming pared 1 base from V and 2 bases from J, leaving 9 bases between. CDR3 sequence: CAWSGGPTYEQYF. The DNA of the CDR3 is TGTGCCTGGAGTGGGGGGCCTACCTACGAGCAGTACTTC.

This clone showed up just once. The genes are TRBV5-1 and TRBJ2-1, with 9 bases lining up with TRBD2. The CDR3 consists of 14 residues. Germline V gene lookup returns CDR1 SGHRS and CDR2 YFSETQ. V shed 0 bases, J shed 6 bases, and the junction held 1 base outside the gene matches. The CDR3 nucleotides read TGCGCCAGCAGCTTGGGACTAGCGGCCAATGAGCAGTTCTTC. This gives the protein CASSLGLAANEQFF.

Details on this clone: Other DNA sequences in this specimen translate into the identical CDR3. The CDR3 here is CASSLDRGGNTIYF. The CDR3 DNA is TGCGCCAGCAGCTTGGACAGGGGAGGAAACACCATATATTTT. The rearrangement links TRBV5-1 to TRBJ1-3, with TRBD1 matching over 7 bases. The CDR3 contains 14 residues. The V and J ends lost 0 bases and 4 bases, in that order; junction bases with no gene match: 1. The V gene's germline CDR1 is SGHRS and CDR2 YFSETQ.

This clone was counted a single time. The chain carries TRBV19 and TRBJ2-7; TRBD1 might be the D (5 bases). Trimming took off 5 bases at V and 6 bases at J, with 14 bases between the two ends. Germline V gene data show CDR1 as LNHDA and CDR2 as SQIVND (reference sequence). CDR3 size: 13 residues. The CDR3 DNA follows: TGTGCCAGTAGTTTCAGGGCGTCGGGCGAGCAGTACTTC. Translating gives CASSFRASGEQYF.

V and J are TRBV3-1 (or the pseudogene TRBV3-2) and TRBJ2-3; 10 nucleotides line up with TRBD2. This CDR3 spans 17 amino acids. The germline CDR1 and CDR2 sequences are LGHDT and YNNKEL (reference sequence). The ends lost 2 bases at V and 4 bases at J; junction bases unmatched: 9. The CDR3 DNA follows: TGTGCCAGCAGCCAATCGGGGAGCGGGGGGGCCGCAGATACGCAGTATTTT. It codes for CASSQSGSGGAADTQYF.

The chain joins TRBV5-5 to TRBJ2-5; weak D call: TRBD1 (6 bases). The CDR3 has 16 residues. Germline V lookup: CDR1 SGHKS, CDR2 YYEKEE (reference sequence). The ends were cut back, 0 bases at V and 2 bases at J, with 14 bases in the middle. Written as DNA, the CDR3 is TGTGCCAGCAGCTTGGGATCACAGGGCTTTCAAGAGACCCAGTACTTC. It encodes CASSLGSQGFQETQYF.

The V gene is TRBV5-4, the J gene TRBJ2-1, with 15 bases identical to TRBD2. CDR1 is SGHNT and CDR2 is YYREEE in the germline V gene (reference sequence). The CDR3 has 17 residues. Trimming took 4 bases from V and 5 from J; bases not matched to a gene: 7. This CDR3 reads CASSHGLAGGGDNEQFF. The CDR3 nucleotides are TGTGCCAGCAGCCACGGACTAGCGGGAGGGGGGGACAATGAGCAGTTCTTC.

This clone has only one observation. The chain joins TRBV27 to TRBJ2-3; possible D gene TRBD1, 6 bases. With 0 bases removed from V and 5 bases from J, the gap between germline ends came to 9 bases. The V gene's germline CDR1 is MNHEY and CDR2 SMNVEV (reference sequence). This CDR3 is built from 14 residues. The CDR3 bases are TGTGCCAGCAGTTTATCGACCAGGGGAGATACGCAGTATTTT. This gives the protein CASSLSTRGDTQYF.

This clone was seen more than once but under ten times. The gene calls are TRBV19 and TRBJ1-2, with D possibly TRBD1 on 5 matching bases. The CDR3 length is 13 residues. CDR1 is LNHDA and CDR2 is SQIVND in the germline V gene (reference sequence). V was pared by 5 bases and J by 4 bases, with 11 bases between. The CDR3 DNA sequence: TGTGCCAGTAGTGGAGGGACCGCCTATGGCTACACCTTC. Its translation: CASSGGTAYGYTF.

The chain combines TRBV6-5 with TRBJ1-2; D possibly corresponds to TRBD1 (6 bases). V was trimmed by 7 bases and J by 5 bases, leaving 20 bases between them. CDR1 and CDR2 from the germline V gene are MNHEY and SVGAGI. The CDR3 covers 15 residues. CDR3 protein: CASTLGGGLGYGYTF. For the CDR3, the DNA is TGTGCCAGCACTCTAGGGGGGGGATTGGGGTATGGCTACACCTTC.

The chain is built from TRBV6-5 and TRBJ2-3, with TRBD2 matching over 10 bases. This CDR3 has 16 amino acids. Trimming at V came to 2 bases and at J to 4 bases, leaving 6 bases not matched to a gene. Germline V gives CDR1 MNHEY, CDR2 SVGAGI. This CDR3 is CASSYEAGGLPDTQYF. CDR3 coding DNA: TGTGCCAGCAGTTACGAAGCGGGAGGGCTCCCAGATACGCAGTATTTT.

The chain uses TRBV14 and TRBJ2-1; 7 bases agree with TRBD2. The ends lost 1 base at V and 3 bases at J; junction bases unmatched: 3. This CDR3 spans 15 amino acids. Germline values: CDR1 SGHDN, CDR2 FVKESK. CDR3 region: CASSQVGLDYNEQFF. The CDR3 DNA follows: TGTGCCAGCAGCCAAGTTGGACTAGACTACAATGAGCAGTTCTTC.

The J gene is TRBJ1-3, the V gene TRBV6-5; D possibly corresponds to TRBD1 (6 bases). V lost 2 bases and J 2 bases, leaving 10 bases between the germline ends. There are 15 residues in the CDR3. Germline CDR1 reads MNHEY; CDR2 reads SVGAGI. The CDR3 sequence: CASSYGRGTGNTIYF. The DNA for the CDR3 is TGTGCCAGCAGTTACGGCAGGGGAACTGGAAACACCATATATTTT.

V is TRBV19 and J is TRBJ2-2; 8 nucleotides agree with TRBD2. The V segment lost 6 bases and the J segment 3 bases; nucleotides outside the gene matches: 6. The CDR3 is 15 amino acids. The germline gives CDR1 LNHDA, CDR2 SQIVND (reference sequence). The CDR3 DNA is TGTGCCAGTAGACTTGGACTAGCCGACACCGGGGAGCTGTTTTTT. This translates into CASRLGLADTGELFF.

The V call is TRBV5-5, the J call TRBJ2-3; 7 bases agree with TRBD2. The CDR3 sequence is 15 residues long. Germline trimming cut 5 bases from V and 2 bases from J; bases unmatched to any gene: 8. The germline CDR1 and CDR2 sequences are SGHKS and YYEKEE (reference sequence). CDR3 in amino acids: CASSIRRGNTDTQYF. Here the CDR3 DNA reads TGTGCCAGCAGTATTCGGCGGGGGAACACAGATACGCAGTATTTT.

The chain couples TRBV5-6 to TRBJ2-1, with 9 bases matching TRBD2. Trimming at V came to 0 bases and at J to 5 bases, leaving 3 bases not matched to a gene. CDR3 length equals 15 residues. Germline CDR1 reads SGHDT; CDR2 reads YYEEEE. Written as DNA, the CDR3 is TGTGCCAGCAGCTTGGTCGGCGGGGGGGACAATGAGCAGTTCTTC. This sequence encodes CASSLVGGGDNEQFF.

The sample holds one count of this clone. J is TRBJ2-2 and V is TRBV5-1; 9 bases are a match to TRBD1. The germline gives CDR1 SGHRS, CDR2 YFSETQ. The V and J ends lost 7 bases and 13 bases, in that order; junction bases with no gene match: 5. CDR3 length: 11 residues. Here the CDR3 DNA reads TGCGCCAGCCTCGGACAGGGGAGGCTGTTTTTT. It specifies CASLGQGRLFF. Full variable domain (rest looked up from reference TRBV5-1 and TRBJ2-2): KAGVTQTPRYLIKTRGQQVTLSCSPISGHRSVSWYQQTPGQGLQFLFEYFSETQRNKGNFPGRFSGRQFSNSRSEMNVSTLELGDSALYLCASLGQGRLFFGEGSRLTVL.

The rearrangement links TRBV2 to TRBJ1-1, with 11 bases fitting TRBD1. The CDR3 sequence is 15 residues long. After removal of 4 bases from V and 1 base from J, the junction contained 2 bases not matched to a gene. CDR1 is SNHLY, CDR2 FYNNEI, per germline. The CDR3 spells CASSGGQGGNTEAFF. CDR3 DNA sequence: TGTGCCAGCAGTGGGGGACAGGGGGGGAACACTGAAGCTTTCTTT.

This sequence joins TRBV6-1 and TRBJ1-5; 7 nucleotides align to TRBD1. Germline assignment: CDR1 MNHNS and CDR2 SASEGT. This CDR3 comprises 17 residues. V lost 4 bases and J lost 9; bases outside the gene matches: 18. CDR3 region: CASSVRGTAGMTSPQHF. The CDR3 coding sequence is TGTGCCAGCAGTGTAAGAGGGACAGCTGGAATGACGTCGCCCCAGCATTTT.

V gene TRBV5-4 combines with J gene TRBJ2-1; perhaps TRBD1 as D (5 bases). The germline V gene encodes CDR1 SGHNT and CDR2 YYREEE (reference sequence). The CDR3 covers 16 residues. V was cut by 0 bases and J by 6 bases, with 16 bases left in between. The CDR3 sequence is CASSLVGQGKPNEQFF. The DNA for the CDR3 is TGTGCCAGCAGCTTGGTTGGGCAGGGCAAACCCAATGAGCAGTTCTTC.

The chain recombines TRBV14 with TRBJ1-2, with D possibly TRBD1 on 5 matching bases. The length of the CDR3 is 14 residues. Trimming took 2 bases from V and 4 from J, leaving 11 bases between them. Germline lookup yields CDR1 SGHDN and CDR2 FVKESK. CDR3 sequence: CASSQTRGPYGYTF. The CDR3 bases are TGTGCCAGCAGCCAAACGCGGGGCCCCTATGGCTACACCTTC.

In its sample, this clone was seen a few times. The chain has TRBV3-1 (or the pseudogene TRBV3-2) and TRBJ1-5; a possible D gene is TRBD1 (5 bases). This CDR3 contains 15 residues. CDR1 LGHDT and CDR2 YNNKEL come from the germline V gene (reference sequence). V was clipped by 0 bases and J by 3 bases, with 9 bases between them. The CDR3 loop reads CASSQDGRANQPQHF. The CDR3 DNA follows: TGTGCCAGCAGCCAAGATGGCAGGGCCAATCAGCCCCAGCATTTT.

J is TRBJ1-2 and V is TRBV3-1 (or the pseudogene TRBV3-2); TRBD1 matches 7 bases. The CDR3 loop spans 13 amino acids. CDR1 is LGHDT, CDR2 YNNKEL, per germline (reference sequence). J gave up 7 bases and V 1 base, and 3 bases lay outside the gene matches. The CDR3 spells CASSQATGFGYTF. Here the CDR3 DNA reads TGTGCCAGCAGCCAAGCGACAGGGTTTGGCTACACCTTC.